This T cell receptor beta chain was profiled in a study of regulatory T cells in long-lasting Graves disease. This clonotype has ten or more counts. Antigen: not known. Sequencing libraries for TCR beta were prepared with iRepertoire HTBI primers and Arm-PCR of CDR3 regions. Using its own MiXCR run on the multiplex PCR reads, TCRdb lists one record per CDR3 protein. The profile shows 350,000 to 450,000 distinct CDR3 sequences, 20% of them singletons. Study results and caveats: With a small sample size, accuracy may have been reduced.

The time point was: persistent/refractory GD, antithyroid drugs over 5 years with positive TRAb. Scientists built the TCR library using RNA that was extracted from PBMCs. Each patient gave Nine milliliters of EDTA-anticoagulated peripheral blood. This TCR derives from a female donor with Graves disease. This sample comprised peripheral blood mononuclear cells (PBMCs), obtained when the disease was refractory, from a patient treated with antithyroid drugs.

The CDR3 nucleotides are TGTGCCAGCAGACCGACAGGGGGCATCTTCACCGGGGAGCTGTTTTTT. Its translation is CASRPTGGIFTGELFF. The chain has TRBV12-3 or TRBV12-4 and TRBJ2-2; 10 bases match TRBD1. CDR3 length: 16 amino acids. After removal of 6 bases from V and 4 bases from J, the junction contained 8 bases not matched to a gene.